The 32 T cell receptor beta chains below were found in one sample sequenced in a study of spatial heterogeneity in lung cancer. Study-level findings and limits: Tumoral mutation counts were tracked by counts of expanded intratumoral alpha and beta TCRs.

These receptors' antigens are unknown. TCRdb itself ran the 5' RACE reads through MiXCR, one entry per CDR3 protein. This table holds 20,000 to 25,000 distinct CDR3 sequences, about 9.3% found once. Time point noted: sample taken at primary tumor resection. Source: lung tumor tissue, taken at surgery. Receptors originate from a male donor with early-stage non-small cell lung cancer.

This clonotype came up a few times. This sequence joins TRBV20-1 and TRBJ2-1, with D unclear. Trimming left V 0 bases short and J 2 bases short, with 14 bases between. Per germline, CDR1 DFQATT and CDR2 SNEGSKA (reference sequence). The CDR3 sequence is 16 residues long. The CDR3 sequence is CSARDQAVSTYNEQFF. The CDR3 nucleotides are TGCAGTGCTAGAGATCAGGCAGTTAGTACCTACAATGAGCAGTTCTTC.

This clonotype was detected ten times or more. This sequence joins TRBV28 and TRBJ2-3; tentatively, D is TRBD1 (6 bases). V was cut by 10 bases and J by 4 bases, with 15 bases left in between. Germline CDR1 is MDHEN and CDR2 is SYDVKM. CDR3 length: 13 residues. CDR3 coding DNA: TGTGCCACCACGGACAGCTTTTCAGATACGCAGTATTTT. Its translation is CATTDSFSDTQYF.

This clonotype was counted ten times or more. The gene calls are TRBV9 and TRBJ2-1; D is unresolved. Between the trimmed V and J ends, which lost 0 bases and 9 bases, there was a span of 10 bases. The CDR3 is 13 amino acids. Germline lookup yields CDR1 SGDLS and CDR2 YYNGEE. The CDR3 protein is CASSVDMWGEQFF. Here the CDR3 DNA reads TGTGCCAGCAGCGTAGATATGTGGGGTGAGCAGTTCTTC. The full variable domain, in which reference TRBV9 and TRBJ2-1 provide the parts outside the CDR3, is DSGVTQTPKHLITATGQRVTLRCSPRSGDLSVYWYQQSLDQGLQFLIQYYNGEERAKGNILERFSAQQFPDLHSELNLSSLELGDSALYFCASSVDMWGEQFFGPGTRLTVL.

This clonotype was seen ten or more times. V is TRBV27 and J is TRBJ1-6; 8 nucleotides agree with TRBD1. CDR1 is MNHEY, CDR2 SMNVEV, per germline (reference sequence). The CDR3 length is 14 residues. Trimming took 7 bases from V and 7 from J; bases not matched to a gene: 6. In nucleotides, the CDR3 is TGTGCCAGCAATGCCGGGACAGGCAATTCACCCCTCCACTTT. This encodes CASNAGTGNSPLHF.

This clonotype has a handful of counts. The chain joins TRBV7-9 to TRBJ2-2; 8 bases are a match to TRBD2. The V gene's germline CDR1 is SEHNR and CDR2 FQNEAQ (reference sequence). V shed 7 bases, J shed 6 bases, and the junction held 13 bases outside the gene matches. The CDR3 length is 16 residues. CDR3 DNA: TGTGCCAGCACCCTCGGAATAGCGGGAATGTCCGGGGAGCTGTTTTTT. Translation gives CASTLGIAGMSGELFF.

This clonotype has a handful of counts. The rearrangement joins TRBV6-5 to TRBJ1-5; no firm D call. Trimming left V 4 bases short and J 0 bases short, with 13 bases between. This CDR3 is built from 16 residues. Germline lookup yields CDR1 MNHEY and CDR2 SVGAGI. This CDR3 is CASSSQGLHSNQPQHF. The DNA of the CDR3 is TGTGCCAGCAGTTCACAAGGGCTCCATAGCAATCAGCCCCAGCATTTT.

This rearrangement joins TRBV9 to TRBJ2-3, with 9 bases that match TRBD1. Germline-derived CDR1 and CDR2 are SGDLS and YYNGEE. The CDR3 loop spans 15 amino acids. V lost 2 bases, J lost 9 bases, and 10 bases stayed unmatched. In DNA form, the CDR3 reads TGTGCCAGCAGCGTGAGGGACAGGGAGTCGTCCACGCAGTATTTT. This translates into CASSVRDRESSTQYF.

Only a few counts were recorded for this clonotype. The chain links TRBV3-1 to TRBJ2-1; 16 nucleotides align to TRBD2. V was pared by 4 bases and J by 9 bases, with 9 bases of the junction left unmatched. The CDR3 contains 17 residues. Germline CDR1 reads LGHDT; CDR2 reads YNNKEL (reference sequence). The CDR3 is CASSPPGLAGGVGEQFF. CDR3 coding DNA: TGTGCCAGCAGCCCACCGGGACTAGCGGGAGGGGTCGGTGAGCAGTTCTTC.

This clonotype was seen repeatedly, ten times or more. The chain is built from TRBV6-1 and TRBJ1-4; D possibly corresponds to TRBD1 (5 bases). Trimming left V 5 bases short and J 5 bases short, with 12 bases between. This CDR3 has 14 amino acids. The germline V gene encodes CDR1 MNHNS and CDR2 SASEGT. The CDR3 region has the DNA TGTGCCAGCAGTCGCCGGGGCGAGAATGAAAAACTGTTTTTT. Protein: CASSRRGENEKLFF.

This clonotype counts as medium-sized. The gene calls are TRBV7-9 and TRBJ2-7, with 9 nucleotides matching TRBD2. CDR1 and CDR2 from the germline V gene are SEHNR and FQNEAQ (reference sequence). The length of the CDR3 is 14 residues. Unmatched junction bases numbered 8, after V lost 7 bases and J lost 4 bases. CDR3 sequence (DNA): TGTGCCAGCACTTGGGGTAGCGGGAGTTACGAGCAGTACTTC. Translated: CASTWGSGSYEQYF.

In this sample, this clonotype is medium-sized (0.01 to 0.1%). The chain links TRBV7-2 to TRBJ1-5; D not resolved. Deletions cut 4 bases from V and 4 bases from J, with 11 bases between. Germline V gene lookup returns CDR1 SGHTA and CDR2 FQGNSA. This CDR3 spans 14 amino acids. CDR3 region: CASSSSGQNQPQHF. The DNA for the CDR3 is TGTGCCAGCAGCTCCTCAGGCCAAAATCAGCCCCAGCATTTT.

The gene calls are TRBV28 and TRBJ2-3; 11 nucleotides align to TRBD2. Germline V gives CDR1 MDHEN, CDR2 SYDVKM. The CDR3 contains 17 residues. The trim removed 2 bases at V and 6 bases at J, leaving 10 bases unmatched. The CDR3 DNA is TGTGCCAGCAGTTTAGCCGGGACTAGCGGAATCGGGGATACGCAGTATTTT. Encoded protein: CASSLAGTSGIGDTQYF.

This clonotype was counted at least ten times. The rearrangement joins TRBV6-2 or TRBV6-3 to TRBJ2-5; D might be TRBD2 (5 bases). Germline-derived CDR1 and CDR2 are MNHEY and SVGEGT. CDR3 length: 14 residues. The ends were cut back, 8 bases at V and 5 bases at J, with 18 bases in the middle. The CDR3 DNA is TGTGCCAGCGGTGTCTTAGATACGGGGGAGACCCAGTACTTC. Translating it yields CASGVLDTGETQYF.

This clonotype was detected only a few times. The V gene is TRBV3-1, the J gene TRBJ2-7; D possibly uses TRBD1 or TRBD2 (5 bases each). Per the germline V gene, CDR1 is LGHDT and CDR2 is YNNKEL (reference sequence). This CDR3 is built from 16 residues. V lost 0 bases and J 2 bases, leaving 14 bases between the germline ends. Here the CDR3 DNA reads TGTGCCAGCAGCCAAGATCTCGGGACCGGCACCTACGAGCAGTACTTC. Translation: CASSQDLGTGTYEQYF.

This clonotype was picked up many times. The chain uses TRBV30 and TRBJ2-5, with 11 bases matching TRBD2. CDR1 is GTSNPN and CDR2 is SVGIG in the germline V gene (reference sequence). CDR3 length equals 15 residues. Losses at the gene ends were 5 bases for V and 1 base for J; bases not matched to a gene: 6. The chain's CDR3 is CAWAPGTSGQETQYF. CDR3 coding DNA: TGTGCCTGGGCACCCGGGACTAGCGGCCAAGAGACCCAGTACTTC.

This clonotype occurred many times. The chain is built from TRBV6-5 and TRBJ1-2; unclear D gene. CDR3 length: 13 residues. The germline V gene has CDR1 MNHEY and CDR2 SVGAGI. V lost 6 bases and J 2 bases, leaving 10 bases between the germline ends. The CDR3 reads CASRNGRNYGYTF. The CDR3 DNA is TGTGCCAGCAGGAACGGACGGAACTATGGCTACACCTTC.

This clonotype was counted between two and nine times. This chain joins TRBV6-1 and TRBJ2-1; TRBD1 matches 7 bases. CDR1 and CDR2 (germline): MNHNS, SASEGT. This CDR3 has 16 residues. The V and J ends lost 6 bases and 9 bases, in that order; junction bases with no gene match: 17. The CDR3 nucleotides are TGTGCCAGCAGAGCCGGGACACCTGCTTACAGGGGTGAGCAGTTCTTC. It specifies CASRAGTPAYRGEQFF.

V usage is TRBV28 and J usage is TRBJ2-1, with TRBD1 matching 8 bases. The V gene end was trimmed by 2 bases and the J gene end by 3 bases; junction bases not matched to a gene: 9. Germline V CDR1 and CDR2: MDHEN, SYDVKM. This CDR3 contains 17 residues. Here the CDR3 reads CASSLTLPGQGYNEQFF. DNA for the CDR3: TGTGCCAGCAGTTTAACCCTTCCCGGACAGGGCTACAATGAGCAGTTCTTC.

This chain links TRBV5-1 with TRBJ2-3, with no clear D. This CDR3 region has 14 residues. CDR1 is SGHRS, CDR2 YFSETQ, per germline. V was shortened by 4 bases and J by 0 bases, with 9 bases between the two germline ends. This chain's CDR3 is CASSTADSTDTQYF. CDR3 nucleotides: TGCGCCAGCAGCACCGCGGACAGCACAGATACGCAGTATTTT.

The rearrangement joins TRBV29-1 to TRBJ2-4, with D possibly being TRBD1 or TRBD2 (5 bases each). CDR1 and CDR2 (germline): SQVTM, ANQGSEA. The CDR3 covers 11 residues. Trimming left V 3 bases short and J 7 bases short, with 7 bases between. The CDR3 is CSVEGDNIQYF. For the CDR3, the DNA is TGCAGCGTTGAGGGGGATAACATTCAGTACTTC.

The rearrangement joins TRBV28 to TRBJ1-1; D is ambiguous. The CDR3 has 11 amino acids. The germline V gene encodes CDR1 MDHEN and CDR2 SYDVKM. The ends were cut back, 4 bases at V and 8 bases at J, with 8 bases in the middle. CDR3: CASSYLNEAFF. CDR3 in DNA: TGTGCCAGCAGTTACCTCAACGAAGCTTTCTTT. The whole variable domain, filled in from reference TRBV28 and TRBJ1-1, reads DVKVTQSSRYLVKRTGEKVFLECVQDMDHENMFWYRQDPGLGLRLIYFSYDVKMKEKGDIPEGYSVSREKKERFSLILESASTNQTSMYLCASSYLNEAFFGQGTRLTVV.

This clonotype was observed many times. V usage is TRBV20-1 and J usage is TRBJ2-5; D might be TRBD1 or TRBD2, each matching 6 bases. V dropped 2 bases and J dropped 1 base, with 11 bases sitting between them. The CDR3 covers 14 residues. Germline values: CDR1 DFQATT, CDR2 SNEGSKA (reference sequence). The CDR3 loop reads CSARRGASQETQYF. The CDR3 DNA is TGCAGTGCTAGAAGGGGGGCCAGCCAAGAGACCCAGTACTTC.

Many counts were recorded for this clonotype. CDR3 DNA: TGTGCCAGCAAAAAGGCGGGGGCTAGCGGCCACAATGAGCAGTTCTTC. Amino acid sequence: CASKKAGASGHNEQFF. This sequence joins TRBV2 and TRBJ2-1; the D gene is possibly TRBD2 (7 bases). V was shortened by 7 bases and J by 5 bases, with 21 bases between the two germline ends. CDR1 and CDR2 (germline): SNHLY, FYNNEI. The CDR3 is 16 amino acids. Using reference TRBV2 and TRBJ2-1 for the parts outside the CDR3, the full variable domain is EPEVTQTPSHQVTQMGQEVILRCVPISNHLYFYWYRQILGQKVEFLVSFYNNEISEKSEIFDDQFSVERPDGSNFTLKIRSTKLEDSAMYFCASKKAGASGHNEQFFGPGTRLTVL.

This clonotype has a count of ten or more. The chain uses TRBV28 and TRBJ2-3, with 8 positions matching TRBD1. The germline gives CDR1 MDHEN, CDR2 SYDVKM. V lost 8 bases to trimming and J lost 4 bases; unmatched junction nucleotides: 11. The CDR3 sequence is 15 residues long. CDR3 bases: TGTGCCAGCGGCCGGAGGACAGGGTGGCCAGATACGCAGTATTTT. Translation gives CASGRRTGWPDTQYF.

This clonotype was picked up many times. This chain links TRBV7-3 with TRBJ1-2, with TRBD1 matching 10 bases. The J segment lost 3 bases and the V segment lost 6 bases, leaving 4 bases of the junction unmatched. There are 14 residues in the CDR3. The germline V gene encodes CDR1 SGHTA and CDR2 FQGTGA. DNA for the CDR3: TGTGCCAGCAGTCGGGACAGGGGAGACTATGGCTACACCTTC. Residues: CASSRDRGDYGYTF.

In this sample, this clonotype turned up many times. The V call is TRBV7-9, the J call TRBJ1-1; D unclear. Germline-derived CDR1 and CDR2 are SEHNR and FQNEAQ (reference sequence). The length of the CDR3 is 13 residues. The V gene lost 3 bases and the J gene lost 5 bases, with 10 bases spanning the gap. CDR3 DNA sequence: TGTGCCAGCAGCTTGTGGAGGGATACTGAAGCTTTCTTT. Translation gives CASSLWRDTEAFF.

This clonotype was seen more than once but under ten times. The chain couples TRBV24-1 to TRBJ2-3; D is ambiguous. The CDR3 totals 15 residues. CDR1 is KGHDR and CDR2 is SFDVKD in the germline V gene. V shed 5 bases and J shed 4 bases, with 15 bases lying between them. DNA of the CDR3: TGTGCCACCAGTGCCGACTCCCCTGGCGCAGATACGCAGTATTTT. This encodes CATSADSPGADTQYF.

This clonotype was counted at least ten times. The chain combines TRBV5-1 with TRBJ1-6, with a weak D call TRBD1 (5 bases). CDR1 is SGHRS and CDR2 is YFSETQ in the germline V gene. The CDR3 length is 14 residues. V dropped 4 bases and J dropped 8 bases, with 13 bases sitting between them. The CDR3 DNA reads as TGCGCCAGCAGCCCCGGGGCCCCGGATTCACCCCTCCACTTT. This sequence encodes CASSPGAPDSPLHF.

The V gene is TRBV2, the J gene TRBJ1-5; D remains unclear. Germline V gives CDR1 SNHLY, CDR2 FYNNEI. Trimming stripped 0 bases from V and 5 bases from J, with 14 bases between. The CDR3 totals 16 residues. The CDR3 is CASSEAPVGYDQPQHF. DNA of the CDR3: TGTGCCAGCAGTGAAGCCCCAGTGGGTTATGATCAGCCCCAGCATTTT.

The table lists this clonotype with a few counts. The chain joins TRBV7-9 to TRBJ1-1; D gene uncertain. Germline V gene lookup returns CDR1 SEHNR and CDR2 FQNEAQ (reference sequence). The CDR3 length is 8 residues. V was shortened by 10 bases and J by 11 bases, with 8 bases between the two germline ends. The CDR3 DNA follows: TGTGCCATGCGCCAGGCTTTCTTT. It specifies CAMRQAFF.

This clonotype was picked up a small number of times. V is TRBV11-2 and J is TRBJ2-5; possibly TRBD1 or TRBD2 for D (6 bases each). Germline CDR1 is SGHAT and CDR2 is FQNNGV. This CDR3 spans 14 amino acids. Deletions cut 3 bases from V and 2 bases from J, with 10 bases between. The CDR3 region is CASSFRGLQETQYF. The CDR3 bases are TGTGCCAGCAGCTTCAGGGGACTGCAAGAGACCCAGTACTTC.

This clonotype has a count of ten or more. This sequence joins TRBV20-1 and TRBJ2-1; D gene ambiguous. The CDR3 extends over 12 amino acids. The germline V gene has CDR1 DFQATT and CDR2 SNEGSKA (reference sequence). Trimming took off 6 bases at V and 7 bases at J, with 13 bases between the two ends. CDR3: CSARRGRNEQFF. The DNA for the CDR3 is TGCAGTGCCCGAAGAGGTAGGAATGAGCAGTTCTTC.